These 15 T cell receptor beta chains came from one sample sequenced in a study of radiotherapy plus CTLA-4 blockade in lung cancer. Repertoires were generated with immunoSEQ multiplex PCR, while TCRdb's copy carries only in-frame clones and drops some. The table includes more than 30,000 clones, roughly four fifths detected once. The material sequenced was peripheral blood, taken from a patient treated with radiotherapy plus ipilimumab. The receptors shown here come from a human donor with non-small cell lung cancer that progressed on radiotherapy plus ipilimumab.

V gene TRBV19 combines with J gene TRBJ1-5; D is uncertain. The ends were cut back, 6 bases at V and 2 bases at J, with 17 bases in the middle. The CDR3 runs 16 residues. Germline-derived CDR1 and CDR2 are LNHDA and SQIVND (reference sequence). CDR3 nucleotide sequence: TGTGCCAGTAGGACCACCTGGGCCGGGGGCAATCAGCCCCAGCATTTT. Translated: CASRTTWAGGNQPQHF. Combining the CDR3 with reference TRBV19 and TRBJ1-5 gives the whole variable domain DGGITQSPKYLFRKEGQNVTLSCEQNLNHDAMYWYRQDPGQGLRLIYYSQIVNDFQKGDIAEGYSVSREKKESFPLTVTSAQKNPTAFYLCASRTTWAGGNQPQHFGDGTRLSIL.

The rearrangement uses TRBV5-4 and TRBJ1-2, with 8 bases aligning to TRBD1. The junction had 7 bases not matched to a gene; V was cut back by 4 bases and J by 2 bases. CDR3 length equals 15 residues. Germline V gene data show CDR1 as SGHNT and CDR2 as YYREEE (reference sequence). The CDR3 bases are TGTGCCAGCAGCCCTCGGACAGGGACAAACTATGGCTACACCTTC. It codes for CASSPRTGTNYGYTF.

The rearrangement joins TRBV5-1 to TRBJ2-7; 9 bases are shared with TRBD1. The CDR3 consists of 15 residues. V was pared by 3 bases and J by 2 bases, with 6 bases of the junction left unmatched. Looked up from germline, CDR1 is SGHRS and CDR2 is YFSETQ. The CDR3 here is CASSSLTGGTYEQYF. The CDR3 DNA reads as TGCGCCAGCAGCTCCTTGACAGGGGGAACCTACGAGCAGTACTTC.

Here the CDR3 reads CASMEGFLDTQYF. The CDR3 DNA sequence: TGCGCCAGCATGGAGGGGTTCCTGGATACGCAGTATTTT. The J gene is TRBJ2-3, the V gene TRBV5-1; the D gene is possibly TRBD2 (6 bases). The CDR3 runs 13 residues. V gave up 6 bases and J gave up 6 bases, with 14 bases separating them. Per the germline V gene, CDR1 is SGHRS and CDR2 is YFSETQ. Filled out from reference TRBV5-1 and TRBJ2-3, the complete variable domain reads KAGVTQTPRYLIKTRGQQVTLSCSPISGHRSVSWYQQTPGQGLQFLFEYFSETQRNKGNFPGRFSGRQFSNSRSEMNVSTLELGDSALYLCASMEGFLDTQYFGPGTRLTVL.

The genes are TRBV23-1 and TRBJ1-1; D not resolved. TRBV23-1 is given ORF status, its function remaining uncertain. V lost 2 bases and J lost 1, with 14 bases in between. The CDR3 contains 16 residues. CDR3: CASSQMAGTSNTEAFF. The CDR3 nucleotides are TGCGCCAGCAGTCAAATGGCAGGCACCTCGAACACTGAAGCTTTCTTT.

This clone showed up just a few times. The chain recombines TRBV7-2 with TRBJ1-6, with 8 bases aligning to TRBD1. V dropped 6 bases and J dropped 6; count of bases not matched to a gene: 13. This CDR3 is 17 amino acids long. Germline CDR1 and CDR2: SGHTA and FQGNSA. The CDR3 region has the DNA TGTGCCAGCAGGGACAGGGCCCTATCCCCCGTTAATTCACCCCTCCACTTT. Protein: CASRDRALSPVNSPLHF.

This chain uses TRBV7-9 with TRBJ1-3; D is uncertain. Germline V gives CDR1 SEHNR, CDR2 FQNEAQ (reference sequence). The ends were cut back, 0 bases at V and 0 bases at J, with 9 bases in the middle. The length of the CDR3 is 16 residues. The CDR3: CASSLARIVSGNTIYF. The CDR3 DNA reads TGTGCCAGCAGCTTAGCTAGAATAGTCTCTGGAAACACCATATATTTT.

V usage is TRBV27 and J usage is TRBJ2-6; 10 bases are a match to TRBD1. The CDR3 sequence is 21 residues long. J gave up 2 bases and V 4 bases, and 17 bases lay outside the gene matches. Germline lookup yields CDR1 MNHEY and CDR2 SMNVEV (reference sequence). The CDR3 DNA reads as TGTGCCAGCAGTTCAAGCCGGGGACAGGGGCTTTTCTACGCTGGGGCCAACGTCCTGACTTTC. Translating it yields CASSSSRGQGLFYAGANVLTF.

The chain combines TRBV10-2 with TRBJ2-7; D is uncertain. The CDR3 loop spans 13 amino acids. CDR1 and CDR2 (germline): WSHSY, SAAADI. Trimming pared 3 bases from V and 2 bases from J, leaving 8 bases between. CDR3 bases: TGCGCCAGCAGTGACACACTACCCTACGAGCAGTACTTC. Translating gives CASSDTLPYEQYF.

The CDR3 sequence: CATSRDIHYEQYF. The CDR3, as DNA: TGTGCCACCAGCAGGGACATACATTACGAGCAGTACTTC. J is TRBJ2-7 and V is TRBV15; D possibly corresponds to TRBD1 (5 bases). CDR3 length equals 13 residues. From germline, CDR1 is LNHNV and CDR2 YYDKDF (reference sequence). With 3 bases removed from V and 4 bases from J, the gap between germline ends came to 10 bases.

The gene calls are TRBV10-3 and TRBJ1-1, with 8 bases fitting TRBD1. The germline V gene encodes CDR1 ENHRY and CDR2 SYGVKD. The V segment lost 7 bases and the J segment 5 bases; nucleotides outside the gene matches: 9. This CDR3 has 14 residues. The CDR3 loop reads CAINEDRAETEAFF. The DNA for the CDR3 is TGTGCCATCAACGAGGACAGGGCTGAGACTGAAGCTTTCTTT.

CDR3 bases: TGTGCCAGCAGCTCAGGGTCCGTTTTTGAGACCCAGTACTTC. Its translation: CASSSGSVFETQYF. This sequence joins TRBV7-2 and TRBJ2-5; TRBD1 might be the D (5 bases). Germline CDR1 SGHTA, CDR2 FQGNSA. V was cut by 4 bases and J by 5 bases, with 14 bases left in between. This CDR3 spans 14 amino acids.

The rearrangement joins TRBV4-2 to TRBJ1-1; no firm D call. The CDR3 consists of 15 residues. Germline V gene sequence: CDR1 LGHNA, CDR2 YNFKEQ. V dropped 0 bases and J dropped 0 bases, with 8 bases sitting between them. Here the CDR3 reads CASSQDPSLNTEAFF. CDR3 DNA: TGTGCCAGCAGCCAAGATCCGAGCTTGAACACTGAAGCTTTCTTT.

This clone has only a few counts. The V gene is TRBV7-2, the J gene TRBJ2-3, with 11 bases fitting TRBD2. The CDR3 contains 14 residues. V shed 10 bases and J 6 bases; nucleotides not matched to a gene: 9. The germline V gene encodes CDR1 SGHTA and CDR2 FQGNSA. The CDR3 nucleotides are TGTGCCACCTCTAGCGGGGGGCCCCCGGATACGCAGTATTTT. Translation gives CATSSGGPPDTQYF. The full variable domain, completed using reference TRBV7-2 and TRBJ2-3, is GAGVSQSPSNKVTEKGKDVELRCDPISGHTALYWYRQSLGQGLEFLIYFQGNSAPDKSGLPSDRFSAERTGGSVSTLTIQRTQQEDSAVYLCATSSGGPPDTQYFGPGTRLTVL.

The V gene is TRBV18, the J gene TRBJ2-3; TRBD2 is a possible D gene (6 bases). The germline gives CDR1 KGHSH, CDR2 LQKENI. This CDR3 comprises 13 residues. The V gene lost 2 bases and the J gene lost 10 bases, with 13 bases spanning the gap. The CDR3 DNA reads TGTGCCAGCTCACCAGGGCGGGACGACTCGCAGTATTTT. Translated: CASSPGRDDSQYF. Complete variable domain (other parts from reference TRBV18 and TRBJ2-3): NAGVMQNPRHLVRRRGQEARLRCSPMKGHSHVYWYRQLPEEGLKFMVYLQKENIIDESGMPKERFSAEFPKEGPSILRIQQVVRGDSAAYFCASSPGRDDSQYFGPGTRLTVL.